A single sample gave rise to the 29 T cell receptor beta chains below, sequenced in a study of shared T cell receptors in the human thymus. Sequenced by immunoSEQ multiplex PCR; TCRdb stores in-frame clones only, minus some. The repertoire holds 600,000 or so clones, with around 87% as singletons. These data were also reused for a study on human thymus T cells.

The sequencing input was thymocytes. Every receptor here comes from a boy younger than two with a congenital heart defect.

This clone was seen a few times. The chain employs TRBV28 and TRBJ2-5; D unresolved. TRBJ2-7 explains the end of the DNA better; the J call may be wrong. The CDR3 is 18 amino acids. Germline V CDR1 and CDR2: MDHEN, SYDVKM. The CDR3 DNA is TGTGCCAGCAGTAAATCCCCCCCCCTACTAATCATCCCCTACGAGCAGTACTTC. Translated: CASSKSPPLLIIPYEQYF.

The genes are TRBV5-6 and TRBJ2-1; perhaps TRBD2 as D (6 bases). The CDR3 is made up of 14 amino acids. V was trimmed by 6 bases and J by 8 bases, leaving 18 bases between them. The germline gives CDR1 SGHDT, CDR2 YYEEEE. CDR3 bases: TGTGCCAGCAACCTATGGGGGGAGGCTTATGAGCAGTTCTTC. Translating it yields CASNLWGEAYEQFF.

V is TRBV5-4 and J is TRBJ1-2; a possible D gene is TRBD1 (6 bases). Germline V gene lookup returns CDR1 SGHNT and CDR2 YYREEE (reference sequence). The CDR3 extends over 16 amino acids. Trimming left V 1 base short and J 7 bases short, with 20 bases between. The CDR3 spells CASSLPNRVTPIGYTF. CDR3 sequence (DNA): TGTGCCAGCAGCTTGCCTAACAGGGTGACCCCCATTGGCTACACCTTC. The whole variable domain, filled in from reference TRBV5-4 and TRBJ1-2, reads ETGVTQSPTHLIKTRGQQVTLRCSSQSGHNTVSWYQQALGQGPQFIFQYYREEENGRGNFPPRFSGLQFPNYSSELNVNALELDDSALYLCASSLPNRVTPIGYTFGSGTRLTVV.

This clone is a singleton in its sample. The genes are TRBV2 and TRBJ1-1, with D maybe TRBD1 (5 bases). V lost 6 bases and J lost 0, with 17 bases in between. This CDR3 has 16 amino acids. Germline CDR1 reads SNHLY; CDR2 reads FYNNEI. CDR3 coding DNA: TGTGCCAGCAGGGCGGACAAGCAGAGCATGAACACTGAAGCTTTCTTT. Translated, it gives CASRADKQSMNTEAFF.

The V and J genes are TRBV5-1 and TRBJ1-1; D remains ambiguous. The CDR3 runs to 15 residues. Germline-derived CDR1 and CDR2 are SGHRS and YFSETQ. Trimming took off 5 bases at V and 1 base at J, with 15 bases between the two ends. CDR3 region: CASSPRGSGNTEAFF. The CDR3 nucleotides are TGCGCCAGCAGTCCGCGGGGATCAGGGAACACTGAAGCTTTCTTT.

V gene TRBV19 combines with J gene TRBJ1-4; the D gene is possibly TRBD1 (5 bases). V was pared by 5 bases and J by 3 bases, with 16 bases between. This CDR3 has 16 residues. Germline values: CDR1 LNHDA, CDR2 SQIVND (reference sequence). CDR3 protein: CASSPARGRANEKLFF. The CDR3 region has the DNA TGTGCCAGTAGTCCGGCCCGGGGGAGGGCTAATGAAAAACTGTTTTTT.

This sequence joins TRBV4-2 and TRBJ2-3; weak D call: TRBD2 (5 bases). Trimming removed 0 bases from V and 3 bases from J, with 16 bases in between. Germline-derived CDR1 and CDR2 are LGHNA and YNFKEQ. The CDR3 is 17 amino acids. In nucleotides, the CDR3 is TGTGCCAGCAGCCAAGATAACCCGGGGTCGCTGACAGATACGCAGTATTTT. Encoded protein: CASSQDNPGSLTDTQYF.

The chain has TRBV19 and TRBJ2-1; D possibly corresponds to TRBD1 (6 bases). Germline CDR1 reads LNHDA; CDR2 reads SQIVND (reference sequence). V dropped 6 bases and J dropped 3 bases, with 18 bases sitting between them. The CDR3 extends over 16 amino acids. The CDR3 loop reads CASSLIQGQDYNEQFF. The CDR3 DNA reads TGTGCCAGTAGCCTAATACAGGGCCAGGACTACAATGAGCAGTTCTTC.

This clone has a handful of counts. This chain's CDR3 is CASSYLGLTEAFF. Written as DNA, the CDR3 is TGTGCCAGCAGTTACTTGGGGCTGACTGAAGCTTTCTTT. This chain links TRBV6-6 with TRBJ1-1; tentative D call: TRBD1 (5 bases). CDR3 length equals 13 residues. Trimming pared 1 base from V and 5 bases from J, leaving 8 bases between. Germline V CDR1 and CDR2: MNHNY, SVGAGI (reference sequence).

V usage is TRBV28 and J usage is TRBJ2-2; TRBD2 might be the D (5 bases). CDR3 length equals 18 residues. V lost 6 bases, J lost 5 bases, and 25 bases lay in between. Per germline, CDR1 MDHEN and CDR2 SYDVKM. In DNA form, the CDR3 reads TGTGCCAGCAGCTATTTGTCGTCGGGAACTGCCAGTACCGGGGAGCTGTTTTTT. Amino acid sequence: CASSYLSSGTASTGELFF. The full variable domain, in which reference TRBV28 and TRBJ2-2 provide the parts outside the CDR3, is DVKVTQSSRYLVKRTGEKVFLECVQDMDHENMFWYRQDPGLGLRLIYFSYDVKMKEKGDIPEGYSVSREKKERFSLILESASTNQTSMYLCASSYLSSGTASTGELFFGEGSRLTVL.

The rearrangement uses TRBV21-1 and TRBJ1-5; the tabulated D call, TRBD1, remains unverified against the DNA. TRBV21-1 constitutes a pseudogene. This CDR3 region has 15 residues. CDR3 region: CASSERTGGNQPQHF. CDR3 DNA sequence: TGTGCCAGCAGCGAGCGGACAGGGGGCAATCAGCCCCAGCATTTT.

The J gene is TRBJ1-1, the V gene TRBV4-1, with D possibly matching TRBD1 (6 bases). The CDR3 consists of 17 residues. Trimming removed 0 bases from V and 2 bases from J, with 16 bases in between. Germline V gives CDR1 MGHRA, CDR2 YSYEKL. CDR3 amino acids: CASSQDCKDSLNTEAFF. The CDR3 DNA is TGCGCCAGCAGCCAAGATTGTAAGGACAGCTTAAACACTGAAGCTTTCTTT.

The genes are TRBV9 and TRBJ2-7; 10 bases are a match to TRBD1. The junction had 7 bases not matched to a gene; V was cut back by 4 bases and J by 3 bases. There are 15 residues in the CDR3. The germline V gene has CDR1 SGDLS and CDR2 YYNGEE. The CDR3 DNA reads as TGTGCCAGCAGCCCAACCGGGGACAGGGGCTACGAGCAGTACTTC. As protein: CASSPTGDRGYEQYF.

The chain couples TRBV4-1 to TRBJ1-5, with TRBD1 identical over 7 bases. CDR3 length equals 17 residues. The V gene end was trimmed by 3 bases and the J gene end by 6 bases; junction bases not matched to a gene: 14. CDR1 MGHRA and CDR2 YSYEKL come from the germline V gene. CDR3 sequence: CASSQDKGTGVVQPQHF. The CDR3 nucleotides read TGCGCCAGCAGCCAGGATAAGGGAACAGGGGTGGTTCAGCCCCAGCATTTT.

The genes are TRBV9 and TRBJ1-1; 9 nucleotides agree with TRBD1. The CDR3 has 18 amino acids. Germline assignment: CDR1 SGDLS and CDR2 YYNGEE. The ends lost 3 bases at V and 1 base at J; junction bases unmatched: 13. CDR3 residues: CASSAEVGTGRGNTEAFF. The CDR3 nucleotides read TGTGCCAGCAGCGCGGAGGTGGGGACAGGGCGGGGGAACACTGAAGCTTTCTTT.

The chain joins TRBV4-3 to TRBJ1-4; the D gene is possibly TRBD1 (5 bases). Deletions cut 1 base from V and 5 bases from J, with 20 bases between. Germline CDR1 and CDR2: LGHNA and YSLEER. This CDR3 has 18 amino acids. Here the CDR3 reads CASSQAYQGGTSNEKLFF. Written as DNA, the CDR3 is TGCGCCAGCAGCCAAGCCTACCAGGGAGGGACCTCAAATGAAAAACTGTTTTTT.

CDR3 DNA: TGTGCCAGTAGTCTGACTAGCGGGAGTGGTACCTACGAGCAGTACTTC. This gives the protein CASSLTSGSGTYEQYF. The chain uses TRBV19 and TRBJ2-7, with 12 bases that match TRBD2. The trim removed 5 bases at V and 2 bases at J, leaving 7 bases unmatched. The germline CDR1 and CDR2 sequences are LNHDA and SQIVND (reference sequence). There are 16 residues in the CDR3. Combining the CDR3 with reference TRBV19 and TRBJ2-7 gives the whole variable domain DGGITQSPKYLFRKEGQNVTLSCEQNLNHDAMYWYRQDPGQGLRLIYYSQIVNDFQKGDIAEGYSVSREKKESFPLTVTSAQKNPTAFYLCASSLTSGSGTYEQYFGPGTRLTVT.

The chain recombines TRBV6-6 with TRBJ1-1, with TRBD1 matching over 8 bases. The germline gives CDR1 MNHNY, CDR2 SVGAGI (reference sequence). The CDR3 loop spans 13 amino acids. The V segment lost 10 bases and the J segment 5 bases; nucleotides outside the gene matches: 9. CDR3 residues: CATSLRGRTEAFF. CDR3 DNA: TGTGCCACATCCCTCAGGGGGCGGACTGAAGCTTTCTTT.

The V and J genes are TRBV6-5 and TRBJ2-7; weak D call: TRBD2 (5 bases). Germline V gene lookup returns CDR1 MNHEY and CDR2 SVGAGI. Trimming left V 0 bases short and J 3 bases short, with 9 bases between. The CDR3 consists of 14 residues. The CDR3 coding sequence is TGTGCCAGCAGTTACTCTTCCGGGGACTACGAGCAGTACTTC. This gives the protein CASSYSSGDYEQYF.

The chain combines TRBV5-1 with TRBJ2-6; D gene unclear. The CDR3 loop spans 16 amino acids. V gave up 4 bases and J gave up 4 bases, with 15 bases separating them. The germline V gene encodes CDR1 SGHRS and CDR2 YFSETQ. CDR3 amino acids: CASSLTTGYGANVLTF. The CDR3 DNA follows: TGCGCCAGCAGCCTCACTACCGGGTACGGGGCCAACGTCCTGACTTTC.

The rearrangement joins TRBV9 to TRBJ1-1; perhaps TRBD1 as D (5 bases). The length of the CDR3 is 16 residues. The germline CDR1 and CDR2 sequences are SGDLS and YYNGEE. V lost 5 bases and J 1 base, leaving 18 bases between the germline ends. DNA for the CDR3: TGTGCCAGCAGTGACAGTGACCCTGGGCCGAACACTGAAGCTTTCTTT. Translation: CASSDSDPGPNTEAFF.

The chain employs TRBV5-8 and TRBJ2-7; 9 bases agree with TRBD1. Germline-derived CDR1 and CDR2 are SGHTS and YDEGEE. J lost 2 bases, V lost 4 bases, and 4 bases had no gene match. The CDR3 covers 14 residues. The CDR3 reads CASSGTGRAYEQYF. CDR3 bases: TGTGCCAGCAGCGGGACAGGGAGGGCCTACGAGCAGTACTTC.

V is TRBV10-3 and J is TRBJ2-7; TRBD2 aligns across 7 bases. Germline-derived CDR1 and CDR2 are ENHRY and SYGVKD. CDR3 length: 12 amino acids. J gave up 4 bases and V 6 bases, and 3 bases lay outside the gene matches. DNA of the CDR3: TGTGCCATCAGGGCTAGCGGATACGAGCAGTACTTC. It encodes CAIRASGYEQYF.

The CDR3 reads CASSVEGQGFMETQYF. The CDR3 bases are TGTGCCAGCAGCGTAGAGGGACAGGGGTTCATGGAGACCCAGTACTTC. J is TRBJ2-5 and V is TRBV9; 10 nucleotides line up with TRBD1. Looked up from germline, CDR1 is SGDLS and CDR2 is YYNGEE. The CDR3 loop spans 16 amino acids. V trimming: 0 bases; J trimming: 5 bases; junction bases outside the gene matches: 7.

This clone has only one observation. V is TRBV5-1 and J is TRBJ1-1, with 7 bases matching TRBD1. The V and J ends lost 4 bases and 4 bases, in that order; junction bases with no gene match: 7. The CDR3 totals 14 residues. CDR1 SGHRS and CDR2 YFSETQ come from the germline V gene. The CDR3 DNA follows: TGCGCCAGCAGCCATGGGGCAGGGGGCACTGAAGCTTTCTTT. Amino acid sequence: CASSHGAGGTEAFF.

The chain employs TRBV5-6 and TRBJ2-2, with TRBD2 identical over 8 bases. Losses at the gene ends were 8 bases for V and 4 bases for J; bases not matched to a gene: 13. Germline CDR1 SGHDT, CDR2 YYEEEE. The CDR3 has 16 amino acids. The CDR3 region has the DNA TGTGCCAGGGCAGGACGGCGGGAGGCGGGCACCGGGGAGCTGTTTTTT. As protein: CARAGRREAGTGELFF.

In this sample, this clone turned up a few times. In the same sample, other DNA sequences code for this CDR3. The rearrangement links TRBV15 to TRBJ2-4; TRBD2 might be the D (6 bases). There are 21 residues in the CDR3. CDR1 and CDR2 (germline): LNHNV, YYDKDF (reference sequence). V dropped 0 bases and J dropped 0 bases, with 24 bases sitting between them. CDR3 DNA sequence: TGTGCCACCAGCAGAGAGGGGCGGGACCAGAGATCTATCATAGCCAAAAACATTCAGTACTTC. It encodes CATSREGRDQRSIIAKNIQYF.

This chain joins TRBV2 and TRBJ1-1, with D unresolved. This CDR3 spans 15 amino acids. The V end was cut by 7 bases, the J end by 3 bases, with 18 bases between. Germline V CDR1 and CDR2: SNHLY, FYNNEI. For the CDR3, the DNA is TGTGCCAGCACCCCGATGGAAGGGCGGGACACTGAAGCTTTCTTT. Translation: CASTPMEGRDTEAFF.

The chain recombines TRBV27 with TRBJ2-7; 8 bases fit TRBD2. The CDR3 runs 15 residues. J lost 1 base, V lost 6 bases, and 8 bases had no gene match. CDR1 MNHEY and CDR2 SMNVEV come from the germline V gene (reference sequence). CDR3 sequence: CASSPREGSSYEQYF. The CDR3 DNA is TGTGCCAGCAGCCCTCGGGAGGGGTCGTCCTACGAGCAGTACTTC.